The 29 T cell receptor beta chains reported below all come from one sample, sequenced in a study of T cell responses to AZD1222 COVID-19 vaccine. The protocol was immunoSEQ multiplex PCR, while the TCRdb copy is restricted to in-frame clones and leaves out a portion. The table records some 61,000 clones, less than 90% of them present only once. The sample was peripheral blood, taken on day 0 of AZD1222 vaccination. These receptors came from an adult in good health.

Turning to this clone: This specimen includes other DNA sequences encoding the same CDR3. The J gene is TRBJ1-5, the V gene TRBV5-6; no firm D call. V was clipped by 0 bases and J by 1 base, with 5 bases between them. The CDR3 contains 14 residues. CDR1 is SGHDT and CDR2 is YYEEEE in the germline V gene. The CDR3 loop reads CASSLGLSNQPQHF. DNA for the CDR3: TGTGCCAGCAGCTTGGGGCTGAGCAATCAGCCCCAGCATTTT. The full variable domain, rest sourced from reference TRBV5-6 and TRBJ1-5, is DAGVTQSPTHLIKTRGQQVTLRCSPKSGHDTVSWYQQALGQGPQFIFQYYEEEERQRGNFPDRFSGHQFPNYSSELNVNALLLGDSALYLCASSLGLSNQPQHFGDGTRLSIL.

This rearrangement joins TRBV28 to TRBJ2-7; D is tentatively TRBD1 or TRBD2 (7 bases each). The CDR3 covers 16 residues. Germline V lookup: CDR1 MDHEN, CDR2 SYDVKM. V dropped 5 bases and J dropped 0 bases, with 17 bases sitting between them. This chain's CDR3 is CASSQGGSWGSYEQYF. The DNA for the CDR3 is TGTGCCAGCAGTCAGGGGGGGTCCTGGGGCTCCTACGAGCAGTACTTC.

The chain uses TRBV30 and TRBJ2-1, with TRBD1 matching 7 bases. Germline V CDR1 and CDR2: GTSNPN, SVGIG (reference sequence). This CDR3 spans 14 amino acids. The ends lost 8 bases at V and 0 bases at J; junction bases unmatched: 7. The chain's CDR3 is CARDRVDSYNEQFF. The CDR3 bases are TGTGCCCGCGACAGGGTGGACTCCTACAATGAGCAGTTCTTC.

The CDR3 region has the DNA TGTGCCAGCAGCCTCCGACAGTATGGCTACACCTTC. Encoded protein: CASSLRQYGYTF. The V call is TRBV3-1 (or the pseudogene TRBV3-2), the J call TRBJ1-2; D perhaps matches TRBD1 (5 bases). CDR1 and CDR2 from the germline V gene are LGHDT and YNNKEL (reference sequence). V lost 4 bases and J lost 5, with 8 bases in between. CDR3 length: 12 residues.

The rearrangement uses TRBV6-5 and TRBJ1-2, with a weak D call TRBD1 (5 bases). The germline gives CDR1 MNHEY, CDR2 SVGAGI. The CDR3 extends over 11 amino acids. Trimming stripped 2 bases from V and 8 bases from J, with 6 bases between. The CDR3: CASSYGGGYTF. The CDR3 DNA reads as TGTGCCAGCAGTTACGGGGGAGGCTACACCTTC.

V gene TRBV5-6 combines with J gene TRBJ1-2; a possible D gene is TRBD1 (6 bases). This CDR3 has 13 residues. From germline, CDR1 is SGHDT and CDR2 YYEEEE. Trimming left V 0 bases short and J 10 bases short, with 13 bases between. This CDR3 reads CASSLDPTGFYTF. In DNA, the CDR3 is TGTGCCAGCAGCTTGGACCCTACAGGGTTCTACACCTTC.

This sequence joins TRBV7-2 and TRBJ2-1; 8 nucleotides line up with TRBD2. Germline trimming cut 11 bases from V and 4 bases from J; bases unmatched to any gene: 16. Germline V lookup: CDR1 SGHTA, CDR2 FQGNSA. The CDR3 loop spans 16 amino acids. The CDR3, as DNA: TGTGCCTCCGATTGGTGGACCAGCGGGGGATACAATGAGCAGTTCTTC. This codes for CASDWWTSGGYNEQFF. Full variable domain (remainder filled in from reference TRBV7-2 and TRBJ2-1): GAGVSQSPSNKVTEKGKDVELRCDPISGHTALYWYRQSLGQGLEFLIYFQGNSAPDKSGLPSDRFSAERTGGSVSTLTIQRTQQEDSAVYLCASDWWTSGGYNEQFFGPGTRLTVL.

J is TRBJ2-3 and V is TRBV10-2; 7 nucleotides line up with TRBD1. This CDR3 spans 15 amino acids. J gave up 0 bases and V 6 bases, and 6 bases lay outside the gene matches. Per germline, CDR1 WSHSY and CDR2 SAAADI. The CDR3 coding sequence is TGCGCCAGCAGGGATGGACAGGTTAGCACAGATACGCAGTATTTT. Amino acids: CASRDGQVSTDTQYF.

The genes are TRBV27 and TRBJ1-4, with D maybe TRBD1 (6 bases). The CDR3 extends over 14 amino acids. The V end was cut by 4 bases, the J end by 5 bases, with 11 bases between. Germline CDR1 is MNHEY and CDR2 is SMNVEV (reference sequence). The DNA of the CDR3 is TGTGCCAGCAGTTCCCTGGACAGAAATGAAAAACTGTTTTTT. Residues: CASSSLDRNEKLFF.

This chain joins TRBV7-9 and TRBJ2-7; D remains unclear. Germline V gene sequence: CDR1 SEHNR, CDR2 FQNEAQ (reference sequence). Between the trimmed V and J ends, which lost 3 bases and 3 bases, there was a span of 9 bases. The CDR3 length is 13 residues. CDR3 in DNA: TGTGCCAGCAGCTTCCAGTGGAGCTACGAGCAGTACTTC. This encodes CASSFQWSYEQYF.

The V call is TRBV11-1, the J call TRBJ2-7; TRBD1 matches 7 bases. V was pared by 3 bases and J by 1 base, with 6 bases of the junction left unmatched. Per the germline V gene, CDR1 is SGHAT and CDR2 is FQDESV (reference sequence). This CDR3 contains 15 residues. The CDR3 reads CASSFIDRASYEQYF. For the CDR3, the DNA is TGTGCCAGCAGCTTCATAGACAGGGCTTCCTACGAGCAGTACTTC.

This clone has just one count. The chain recombines TRBV2 with TRBJ1-5; the D gene is possibly TRBD1 (5 bases). The CDR3 covers 13 residues. V lost 6 bases and J 6 bases, leaving 12 bases between the germline ends. Germline CDR1 SNHLY, CDR2 FYNNEI. DNA for the CDR3: TGTGCCAGCAGCATGGACCAGGGTCAGCCCCAGCATTTT. It translates to CASSMDQGQPQHF.

Only one count was recorded for this clone. The chain is built from TRBV30 and TRBJ1-4; 9 positions agree with TRBD1. Germline CDR1 reads GTSNPN; CDR2 reads SVGIG (reference sequence). This CDR3 spans 12 amino acids. Losses at the gene ends were 3 bases for V and 11 bases for J; bases not matched to a gene: 4. The chain's CDR3 is CAWRGDREKLFF. CDR3 coding DNA: TGTGCCTGGAGGGGGGACAGGGAGAAACTGTTTTTT.

V usage is TRBV4-2 and J usage is TRBJ1-4; 9 bases match TRBD1. CDR3 length: 15 residues. Germline assignment: CDR1 LGHNA and CDR2 YNFKEQ. V was clipped by 1 base and J by 5 bases; unmatched bases: 2. The CDR3 sequence is CASSQGDRDNEKLFF. The CDR3 coding sequence is TGTGCCAGCAGCCAAGGGGACAGGGACAATGAAAAACTGTTTTTT.

The chain combines TRBV5-6 with TRBJ1-2; D possibly corresponds to TRBD1 (5 bases). The CDR3 consists of 14 residues. Germline V gene sequence: CDR1 SGHDT, CDR2 YYEEEE. V shed 0 bases and J shed 7 bases, with 13 bases lying between them. In DNA form, the CDR3 reads TGTGCCAGCAGCTTGGAGGGGTTCGGAGCTGGCTACACCTTC. Its protein is CASSLEGFGAGYTF. Looking up the rest from reference TRBV5-6 and TRBJ1-2 gives the full variable domain: DAGVTQSPTHLIKTRGQQVTLRCSPKSGHDTVSWYQQALGQGPQFIFQYYEEEERQRGNFPDRFSGHQFPNYSSELNVNALLLGDSALYLCASSLEGFGAGYTFGSGTRLTVV.

The CDR3 region has the DNA TGTGCCAGTAGTCCCCGAAGGGGGGATAGCAATCAGCCCCAGCATTTT. Its translation: CASSPRRGDSNQPQHF. J is TRBJ1-5 and V is TRBV19, with D possibly TRBD1 on 6 matching bases. The length of the CDR3 is 16 residues. Trimming pared 5 bases from V and 0 bases from J, leaving 14 bases between. Germline CDR1 and CDR2: LNHDA and SQIVND (reference sequence).

The chain employs TRBV12-3 or TRBV12-4 and TRBJ1-5; D unclear. CDR3 length: 13 amino acids. The ends were cut back, 4 bases at V and 6 bases at J, with 10 bases in the middle. The CDR3: CASSSLRGQPQHF. CDR3 bases: TGTGCCAGCAGTTCACTCCGGGGTCAGCCCCAGCATTTT.

The genes are TRBV24-1 and TRBJ2-5; TRBD1 matches at 9 bases. This CDR3 contains 15 residues. In germline, CDR1 is KGHDR, CDR2 SFDVKD. The trim removed 3 bases at V and 5 bases at J, leaving 6 bases unmatched. CDR3 sequence: CATSDGTGTGETQYF. Written as DNA, the CDR3 is TGTGCCACCAGTGATGGGACAGGGACGGGGGAGACCCAGTACTTC.

This clone was seen a few times. The rearrangement uses TRBV19 and TRBJ2-2, with D tentatively TRBD1 (7 bases). Trimming pared 3 bases from V and 1 base from J, leaving 12 bases between. This CDR3 comprises 16 residues. Germline assignment: CDR1 LNHDA and CDR2 SQIVND (reference sequence). CDR3 sequence (DNA): TGTGCCAGTAGTATTCGACAGGGAGGGAACACCGGGGAGCTGTTTTTT. Encoded protein: CASSIRQGGNTGELFF.

The CDR3 DNA sequence: TGTGCCAGCAGCCCAGGGAACAGTCACAACTATGGCTACACCTTC. Its protein is CASSPGNSHNYGYTF. The chain couples TRBV11-2 to TRBJ1-2; D is possibly TRBD1 (5 bases). Germline assignment: CDR1 SGHAT and CDR2 FQNNGV. The CDR3 has 15 amino acids. Trimming took off 5 bases at V and 2 bases at J, with 15 bases between the two ends.

The rearrangement joins TRBV5-4 to TRBJ2-7, with 10 bases fitting TRBD1. Germline V CDR1 and CDR2: SGHNT, YYREEE (reference sequence). The V segment lost 2 bases and the J segment 4 bases; nucleotides outside the gene matches: 6. The CDR3 contains 15 residues. CDR3 DNA: TGTGCCAGCAGCTTAGGGGGGACAGGGGTTTACGAGCAGTACTTC. The encoded protein is CASSLGGTGVYEQYF.

This clone was seen once. V and J are TRBV30 and TRBJ1-3; D gene unclear. CDR1 and CDR2 from the germline V gene are GTSNPN and SVGIG (reference sequence). The CDR3 length is 13 residues. V lost 3 bases and J lost 2, with 8 bases in between. CDR3 region: CAWRESPGNTIYF. DNA of the CDR3: TGTGCCTGGAGGGAAAGCCCTGGAAACACCATATATTTT. Looking up the rest from reference TRBV30 and TRBJ1-3 gives the full variable domain: SQTIHQWPATLVQPVGSPLSLECTVEGTSNPNLYWYRQAAGRGLQLLFYSVGIGQISSEVPQNLSASRPQDRQFILSSKKLLLSDSGFYLCAWRESPGNTIYFGEGSWLTVV.

The chain couples TRBV5-1 to TRBJ1-1; 10 bases agree with TRBD1. This CDR3 spans 15 amino acids. Per germline, CDR1 SGHRS and CDR2 YFSETQ. After removal of 0 bases from V and 4 bases from J, the junction contained 3 bases not matched to a gene. The CDR3 DNA reads TGCGCCAGCAGCTTGGGGACAGGGGGTTTCACTGAAGCTTTCTTT. It translates to CASSLGTGGFTEAFF.

The rearrangement joins TRBV20-1 to TRBJ1-6; D is possibly TRBD1 (6 bases). Germline assignment: CDR1 DFQATT and CDR2 SNEGSKA (reference sequence). The CDR3 loop spans 15 amino acids. The V and J ends lost 3 bases and 4 bases respectively, with 13 bases between them. The CDR3 nucleotides are TGCAGTGCTAGTCGCAACAGGGCGTATAATTCACCCCTCCACTTT. Translated, it gives CSASRNRAYNSPLHF.

This chain's CDR3 is CAWTRDSGGEQYF. The CDR3 DNA reads TGTGCCTGGACCCGGGACAGCGGGGGCGAGCAGTACTTC. This sequence joins TRBV30 and TRBJ2-7; a possible D gene is TRBD2 (8 bases). V was trimmed by 4 bases and J by 6 bases, leaving 16 bases between them. This CDR3 has 13 amino acids. Germline CDR1 GTSNPN, CDR2 SVGIG (reference sequence).

This chain connects TRBV7-2 to TRBJ2-7; 8 bases are a match to TRBD1. Germline assignment: CDR1 SGHTA and CDR2 FQGNSA. Losses at the gene ends were 5 bases for V and 0 bases for J; bases not matched to a gene: 6. The CDR3 consists of 15 residues. CDR3 sequence: CASSIGTGVSYEQYF. The CDR3 nucleotides are TGTGCCAGCAGCATCGGGACAGGAGTCTCCTACGAGCAGTACTTC.

This CDR3 reads CAWREGPTNQPQHF. DNA of the CDR3: TGTGCCTGGAGGGAGGGACCGACCAATCAGCCCCAGCATTTT. V and J are TRBV30 and TRBJ1-5; weak D call: TRBD1 (5 bases). With 3 bases removed from V and 3 bases from J, the gap between germline ends came to 12 bases. The CDR3 totals 14 residues. Germline V gene lookup returns CDR1 GTSNPN and CDR2 SVGIG (reference sequence).

This clone was observed at least ten times. J is TRBJ1-4 and V is TRBV4-3; no definite D call. Germline V gene sequence: CDR1 LGHNA, CDR2 YSLEER. This CDR3 has 14 residues. The V gene lost 0 bases and the J gene lost 6 bases, with 8 bases spanning the gap. The DNA of the CDR3 is TGCGCCAGCAGCCAAGATTCGGGAGATGAAAAACTGTTTTTT. Protein: CASSQDSGDEKLFF.

V gene TRBV5-1 combines with J gene TRBJ2-3, with a possible D match to TRBD2 (6 bases). V dropped 3 bases and J dropped 0 bases, with 14 bases sitting between them. The CDR3 extends over 16 amino acids. The V gene's germline CDR1 is SGHRS and CDR2 YFSETQ. The CDR3 loop reads CASSSVPGTSTDTQYF. The CDR3 coding sequence is TGCGCCAGCAGCTCCGTGCCCGGGACTAGCACAGATACGCAGTATTTT.